Each of the 31 T cell receptor beta chains below was sequenced from the same sample in a study of T cell responses to AZD1222 COVID-19 vaccine. This table comes from immunoSEQ multiplex PCR, and its TCRdb copy is limited to in-frame clones, with some not included. The sample lists 150,000 to 200,000 clones, around 90% occurring once. Sequencing used peripheral blood, obtained 28 days after the second AZD1222 dose. These receptors all stem from an adult who received the AZD1222 COVID-19 vaccine.

This chain links TRBV2 with TRBJ1-2, with TRBD1 matching over 9 bases. The J segment lost 2 bases and the V segment lost 10 bases, leaving 8 bases of the junction unmatched. The CDR3 is 14 residues long. Germline V gene data show CDR1 as SNHLY and CDR2 as FYNNEI. The CDR3 coding sequence is TGTGCCACCCAAGGGACAGGGTACAACTATGGCTACACCTTC. Its translation is CATQGTGYNYGYTF. The whole variable domain, filled in from reference TRBV2 and TRBJ1-2, reads EPEVTQTPSHQVTQMGQEVILRCVPISNHLYFYWYRQILGQKVEFLVSFYNNEISEKSEIFDDQFSVERPDGSNFTLKIRSTKLEDSAMYFCATQGTGYNYGYTFGSGTRLTVV.

The chain has TRBV12-3 or TRBV12-4 and TRBJ1-1; no clear D. The V end was cut by 6 bases, the J end by 2 bases, with 7 bases between. The CDR3 totals 12 residues. The CDR3 is CASSPTNTEAFF. The CDR3 DNA reads TGTGCCAGCAGCCCGACCAACACTGAAGCTTTCTTT.

This clone was recorded once. V gene TRBV5-6 combines with J gene TRBJ2-5; 14 bases are a match to TRBD2. The CDR3 has 17 residues. Germline-derived CDR1 and CDR2 are SGHDT and YYEEEE. Germline trimming cut 7 bases from V and 0 bases from J; bases unmatched to any gene: 8. The CDR3 DNA is TGTGCCAGCTTCGGGACTAGCGGGAGTTGGTACCAAGAGACCCAGTACTTC. It is translated as CASFGTSGSWYQETQYF.

This clone has only one observation. This sequence joins TRBV7-2 and TRBJ1-4; 7 positions agree with TRBD1. Trimming took 2 bases from V and 5 from J; bases not matched to a gene: 2. The CDR3 loop spans 14 amino acids. Germline values: CDR1 SGHTA, CDR2 FQGNSA. CDR3 amino acids: CASSLIRGNEKLFF. CDR3 in DNA: TGTGCCAGCAGCTTAATCAGGGGGAATGAAAAACTGTTTTTT.

This clone was recorded only once. The chain uses TRBV19 and TRBJ1-5; D is unclear. CDR3 size: 16 residues. V lost 3 bases to trimming and J lost 3 bases, with 15 bases between them. The germline V gene encodes CDR1 LNHDA and CDR2 SQIVND (reference sequence). The CDR3 DNA sequence: TGTGCCAGTAGTATCGGAGGCGGAGGGTTCAATCAGCCCCAGCATTTT. Translation gives CASSIGGGGFNQPQHF. Supplemented by reference TRBV19 and TRBJ1-5, the full variable domain reads DGGITQSPKYLFRKEGQNVTLSCEQNLNHDAMYWYRQDPGQGLRLIYYSQIVNDFQKGDIAEGYSVSREKKESFPLTVTSAQKNPTAFYLCASSIGGGGFNQPQHFGDGTRLSIL.

V gene TRBV6-5 combines with J gene TRBJ1-6; D is unclear. Germline V gene lookup returns CDR1 MNHEY and CDR2 SVGAGI. The CDR3 is made up of 13 amino acids. V was cut by 6 bases and J by 6 bases, with 9 bases left in between. The CDR3 sequence: CASSPFGNSPLHF. CDR3 bases: TGTGCCAGCAGCCCGTTTGGTAATTCACCCCTCCACTTT.

The chain uses TRBV2 and TRBJ1-5; a weak D match, TRBD1 (6 bases). Germline CDR1 reads SNHLY; CDR2 reads FYNNEI. Trimming stripped 5 bases from V and 6 bases from J, with 20 bases between. The CDR3 is made up of 16 amino acids. The CDR3 sequence: CASSSAPTGMGQPQHF. CDR3 sequence (DNA): TGTGCCAGCAGTTCGGCCCCAACAGGGATGGGTCAGCCCCAGCATTTT.

The chain couples TRBV14 to TRBJ1-1, with 9 bases that match TRBD1. Trimming at V came to 1 base and at J to 5 bases, leaving 14 bases not matched to a gene. CDR1 is SGHDN and CDR2 is FVKESK in the germline V gene. The CDR3 length is 18 residues. The CDR3 sequence: CASSQVPGQGPGRTEAFF. The CDR3 bases are TGTGCCAGCAGCCAAGTCCCGGGACAGGGCCCGGGGAGGACTGAAGCTTTCTTT.

The genes are TRBV7-2 and TRBJ2-4, with D perhaps TRBD1 or TRBD2 (6 bases each). Germline CDR1 SGHTA, CDR2 FQGNSA. CDR3 length: 13 amino acids. The V end lost 1 base, the J end lost 6 bases, and 7 bases lay between the germline ends. CDR3 bases: TGTGCCAGCAGCTTAGGGGGGGCAAACATTCAGTACTTC. This gives the protein CASSLGGANIQYF.

J is TRBJ2-2 and V is TRBV11-2; D is possibly TRBD2 (6 bases). Germline lookup yields CDR1 SGHAT and CDR2 FQNNGV. The CDR3 totals 16 residues. Trimming shortened V by 3 bases and J by 4 bases, and 15 bases separated the two germline ends. CDR3 protein: CASSFTGERSTGELFF. DNA of the CDR3: TGTGCCAGCAGCTTCACGGGGGAAAGAAGCACCGGGGAGCTGTTTTTT.

J is TRBJ1-2 and V is TRBV5-1; D is ambiguous. The CDR3 runs to 14 residues. The germline gives CDR1 SGHRS, CDR2 YFSETQ. Trimming took 6 bases from V and 2 from J, leaving 14 bases between them. The CDR3 coding sequence is TGCGCCAGCACCCTCAGCCCGGGGAACTATGGCTACACCTTC. Translation: CASTLSPGNYGYTF.

V usage is TRBV12-5 and J usage is TRBJ2-7; D is perhaps TRBD1 (7 bases). In germline, CDR1 is LGHNT, CDR2 FRNRAP. The CDR3 covers 20 residues. Trimming stripped 1 base from V and 5 bases from J, with 30 bases between. The CDR3 sequence is CASGLALRGYRGSRIDEQYF. The CDR3 nucleotides read TGTGCTAGTGGTTTGGCTCTACGGGGGTACAGGGGCAGTAGAATCGACGAGCAGTACTTC.

This clone was counted once. This chain uses TRBV27 with TRBJ1-2; D is possibly TRBD1 (5 bases). The CDR3 contains 15 residues. With 2 bases removed from V and 2 bases from J, the gap between germline ends came to 12 bases. Germline CDR1 reads MNHEY; CDR2 reads SMNVEV (reference sequence). CDR3 sequence: CASSLGGAINYGYTF. The DNA of the CDR3 is TGTGCCAGCAGTTTAGGAGGGGCCATAAACTATGGCTACACCTTC.

This chain links TRBV28 with TRBJ1-6; TRBD1 matches 7 bases. Germline V lookup: CDR1 MDHEN, CDR2 SYDVKM. The CDR3 sequence is 16 residues long. J lost 7 bases, V lost 6 bases, and 12 bases had no gene match. CDR3 sequence (DNA): TGTGCCAGCAGCTTCACTAGCGGGACAGCAAATTCACCCCTCCACTTT. This gives the protein CASSFTSGTANSPLHF.

The chain has TRBV6-4 and TRBJ2-3; 7 positions agree with TRBD2. This CDR3 has 16 residues. Germline V gives CDR1 MRHNA, CDR2 SNTAGT. J gave up 5 bases and V 6 bases, and 14 bases lay outside the gene matches. The CDR3 DNA reads as TGTGCCAGCAGCGACACGGCTAGCGGTTTTGGAGATACGCAGTATTTT. Protein product: CASSDTASGFGDTQYF.

The genes are TRBV7-2 and TRBJ2-3, with no clear D. V lost 0 bases to trimming and J lost 0 bases, with 7 bases between them. Germline CDR1 and CDR2: SGHTA and FQGNSA. CDR3 length: 15 amino acids. The CDR3 region is CASSLAESSTDTQYF. The CDR3, as DNA: TGTGCCAGCAGCTTAGCGGAGTCTAGCACAGATACGCAGTATTTT. The complete variable domain, with remaining parts taken from reference TRBV7-2 and TRBJ2-3, reads GAGVSQSPSNKVTEKGKDVELRCDPISGHTALYWYRQSLGQGLEFLIYFQGNSAPDKSGLPSDRFSAERTGGSVSTLTIQRTQQEDSAVYLCASSLAESSTDTQYFGPGTRLTVL.

This clone was seen just once. The CDR3 DNA follows: TGTGCCAGCAGTTTTCGAACATTCCTCTCCTACAATGAGCAGTTCTTC. It encodes CASSFRTFLSYNEQFF. The chain combines TRBV28 with TRBJ2-1; no clear D gene. There are 16 residues in the CDR3. Germline loops: CDR1 MDHEN, CDR2 SYDVKM. Deletions cut 3 bases from V and 0 bases from J, with 12 bases between.

The CDR3 sequence is CASSQRTGYSNQPQHF. CDR3 DNA sequence: TGTGCCAGTAGTCAACGGACAGGGTATAGCAATCAGCCCCAGCATTTT. The genes are TRBV19 and TRBJ1-5; 8 bases line up with TRBD1. Trimming took 5 bases from V and 0 from J; bases not matched to a gene: 6. Germline CDR1 and CDR2: LNHDA and SQIVND (reference sequence). The CDR3 has 16 residues. The variable domain in full, with the rest retrieved from reference TRBV19 and TRBJ1-5, is DGGITQSPKYLFRKEGQNVTLSCEQNLNHDAMYWYRQDPGQGLRLIYYSQIVNDFQKGDIAEGYSVSREKKESFPLTVTSAQKNPTAFYLCASSQRTGYSNQPQHFGDGTRLSIL.

The gene calls are TRBV2 and TRBJ1-1; the D gene is possibly TRBD1 (6 bases). Germline V lookup: CDR1 SNHLY, CDR2 FYNNEI. The CDR3 runs 15 residues. Trimming cost V 2 bases and J 1 base, with 11 bases left between them. As DNA, the CDR3 is TGTGCCAGCAGTGAAAGGGGGATCGGGAACACTGAAGCTTTCTTT. Encoded protein: CASSERGIGNTEAFF.

The CDR3 DNA sequence: TGTGCCATCAGTCCCCCCGCCGGGGGACACTATTTT. Translated, it gives CAISPPAGGHYF. V usage is TRBV10-3 and J usage is TRBJ2-3; D may match TRBD1 or TRBD2 (6 bases each). Germline lookup yields CDR1 ENHRY and CDR2 SYGVKD. V was pared by 5 bases and J by 15 bases, with 18 bases between. The CDR3 consists of 12 residues.

Worth noting for this clone: This could be a read error, since a much larger clone is one nucleotide away. This chain uses TRBV28 with TRBJ1-6; D gene uncertain. CDR1 MDHEN and CDR2 SYDVKM come from the germline V gene. The length of the CDR3 is 16 residues. This CDR3 is CASTHQRDSYNSPPHF. The CDR3 nucleotides read TGTGCCAGCACCCACCAAAGGGATTCCTATAATTCACCCCCCCACTTT.

The genes are TRBV19 and TRBJ1-3; 7 bases line up with TRBD1. The CDR3 sequence is 17 residues long. Germline V lookup: CDR1 LNHDA, CDR2 SQIVND (reference sequence). The V and J ends lost 6 bases and 0 bases, in that order; junction bases with no gene match: 11. The CDR3 coding sequence is TGTGCCAGTAGGAGGAGGACAGGCCAAAACTCTGGAAACACCATATATTTT. Translation: CASRRRTGQNSGNTIYF.

The chain combines TRBV6-2 or TRBV6-3 with TRBJ2-5, with TRBD1 identical over 9 bases. Losses at the gene ends were 6 bases for V and 5 bases for J; bases not matched to a gene: 1. Germline assignment: CDR1 MNHEY and CDR2 SVGEGT. The CDR3 has 12 amino acids. The CDR3 DNA follows: TGTGCCAGCAGCGGACAGGGGGAGACCCAGTACTTC. It is translated as CASSGQGETQYF.

The chain's CDR3 is CASRGPATNEKLFF. The CDR3 bases are TGTGCCAGCCGGGGGCCGGCAACTAATGAAAAACTGTTTTTT. The V gene is TRBV7-9, the J gene TRBJ1-4, with D perhaps TRBD1 (6 bases). Germline CDR1 and CDR2: SEHNR and FQNEAQ (reference sequence). There are 14 residues in the CDR3. Trimming shortened V by 8 bases and J by 0 bases, and 10 bases separated the two germline ends.

This chain joins TRBV7-2 and TRBJ2-2; D could derive from TRBD1 or TRBD2 (5 bases each). This CDR3 is built from 15 residues. The germline gives CDR1 SGHTA, CDR2 FQGNSA. Trimming left V 1 base short and J 3 bases short, with 9 bases between. The CDR3 DNA reads as TGTGCCAGCAGCTTAGTGGGACCGCACACCGGGGAGCTGTTTTTT. Protein: CASSLVGPHTGELFF. The whole variable domain, remainder taken from reference TRBV7-2 and TRBJ2-2, is GAGVSQSPSNKVTEKGKDVELRCDPISGHTALYWYRQSLGQGLEFLIYFQGNSAPDKSGLPSDRFSAERTGGSVSTLTIQRTQQEDSAVYLCASSLVGPHTGELFFGEGSRLTVL.

The chain carries TRBV6-8 and TRBJ2-7, with D tentatively TRBD1 or TRBD2 (5 bases each). CDR3 length: 15 residues. The germline gives CDR1 MNHGY, CDR2 SAAAGT. V dropped 9 bases and J dropped 2 bases, with 20 bases sitting between them. CDR3: CARTDRDGDPYEQYF. For the CDR3, the DNA is TGTGCCAGGACAGACCGGGACGGGGATCCCTACGAGCAGTACTTC.

The count of this clone is one. This chain connects TRBV5-4 to TRBJ2-7; 8 positions match TRBD2. The trim removed 4 bases at V and 4 bases at J, leaving 4 bases unmatched. Germline CDR1 SGHNT, CDR2 YYREEE (reference sequence). The CDR3 is made up of 13 amino acids. The CDR3: CASSHSGGYEQYF. The DNA of the CDR3 is TGTGCCAGCAGCCACTCGGGGGGGTACGAGCAGTACTTC.

This clone was seen a handful of times. The V and J genes are TRBV12-3 or TRBV12-4 and TRBJ1-2; 8 bases line up with TRBD1. The ends lost 4 bases at V and 6 bases at J; junction bases unmatched: 4. This CDR3 has 13 residues. The CDR3 spells CASSYYRGNGYTF. The CDR3 coding sequence is TGTGCCAGCAGTTATTACAGGGGGAATGGCTACACCTTC.

The chain joins TRBV13 to TRBJ1-1, with D unresolved. The ends were cut back, 5 bases at V and 7 bases at J, with 14 bases in the middle. The CDR3 consists of 13 residues. The germline CDR1 and CDR2 sequences are PRHDT and FYEKMQ (reference sequence). The CDR3 protein is CASSAVLGLEAFF. The CDR3 DNA is TGTGCCAGCAGCGCTGTATTAGGCCTTGAAGCTTTCTTT.

This clone showed up just once. The chain joins TRBV19 to TRBJ1-5; no firm D call. In germline, CDR1 is LNHDA, CDR2 SQIVND (reference sequence). The CDR3 has 16 amino acids. Trimming left V 1 base short and J 6 bases short, with 16 bases between. CDR3 sequence: CASSIAGVLVAQPQHF. DNA for the CDR3: TGTGCCAGTAGTATAGCGGGAGTCTTGGTGGCTCAGCCCCAGCATTTT.

The V call is TRBV14, the J call TRBJ1-4, with D perhaps matching TRBD1 (6 bases). The V end was cut by 9 bases, the J end by 13 bases, with 12 bases between. Germline V gives CDR1 SGHDN, CDR2 FVKESK. There are 10 residues in the CDR3. As DNA, the CDR3 is TGTGCCAGTGTTTTAGGGGGACTGTTTTTT. This translates into CASVLGGLFF. Full variable domain (rest looked up from reference TRBV14 and TRBJ1-4): EAGVTQFPSHSVIEKGQTVTLRCDPISGHDNLYWYRRVMGKEIKFLLHFVKESKQDESGMPNNRFLAERTGGTYSTLKVQPAELEDSGVYFCASVLGGLFFGSGTQLSVL.